This T cell receptor (beta chain) originates from a study of tumor-infiltrating lymphocytes in primary liver carcinoma (TCRdb year 2017). Regarding the research as a whole: The five patients, three men and two women aged 30 to 69 years, had hepatocellular carcinoma (four) or combined HCC and intrahepatic cholangiocarcinoma (one). Tumors of the five patients were stage T1-T3 N0M0 with maximum diameters of about 4.2 to 10 cm. Roughly 3.5 to 7.5 million productive TCRbeta reads were obtained per sample, and no significant difference in read depth was found between tissue types. Across five regions of each liver tumor, along with adjacent normal tissue and blood, the study brought together TCRbeta repertoire sequencing, expression microarrays and whole-exome sequencing. A total of approximately 35 specimens from 5 patients, comprising some 25 tumor regions, 5 adjacent noncancerous liver tissues and 5 peripheral blood samples, were covered by TCRbeta repertoire sequencing. To link TCRbeta repertoire diversity to the local molecular phenotype, the approximately 24 tumor region samples were profiled with Agilent mRNA microarrays. Reproducibility between technical replicate repertoires was high, with correlation coefficients above 0.95 and mean shared-clone rates roughly 0.91. What the research found in general, with its limitations: Repertoire overlap was higher between tumor regions (mean around 36%) than tumor-adjacent (17%) or tumor-blood (roughly 14%) pairs, consistent with antigen-driven expansion. Only about 8-24% of top clones were found in all five regions of a tumor, suggesting spatial heterogeneity of tumor-infiltrating T cells. Bulk unsorted samples precluded comparing CD4+ and CD8+ T cell repertoires. Compared with blood, tumors had a significantly larger share of the repertoire taken up by the top 250 clones (p = 0.039). With just a handful of patients in the study, the authors point out that the findings should be validated in a larger study. Because sequencing covered only the TCR beta chain and unpaired alpha chains were not captured, true repertoire diversity is likely underestimated.

This clonotype has a count of ten or more. Its antigen specificity is not known. No per-base quality is available; no much larger clone lies one base away. Starting from about 500 ng total RNA, TCRbeta-specific cDNA was produced by reverse transcription with a constant-region primer and ProtoScript II reverse transcriptase. TCRbeta libraries were built with three nested multiplex PCR rounds, a slightly modified ARM-PCR procedure. Each of the first two PCR rounds ran for roughly 9 cycles using multiplex TRBV1-TRBV30 forward primers together with a Cbeta reverse primer. Sample barcodes and Illumina adapters were attached in a final 25-cycle PCR using Deep VentR polymerase. Amplicons of 200-500 bp were gel-purified with a QIAquick gel extraction kit before sequencing. TCRbeta amplicons were sequenced on an Illumina HiSeq 2500 with 250-bp paired-end reads. Under the source paper's analysis protocol: Reads were quality-trimmed with Trimmomatic v0.33, and paired reads were merged with FLASH v1.2.11 to recover full CDR3 sequences. V, D and J germline segments were assigned to the rearranged TCRbeta sequences using MiGEC v1.2.1b. VDJtools v1.0.0 computed clonotype statistics and Shannon-Wiener diversity indices. Except for diversity analysis, only each sample's 250 most abundant clonotypes were used in subsequent analyses to reduce sampling bias. TCRdb cleaned the public reads at Q25 with fastp, built clones with MiXCR and kept in-frame beta chains. A single entry per CDR3 protein holds the most common genes and DNA from its merged rows. TCRdb, not the original authors, processed these V and J calls. The sample has around 22,000 distinct CDR3 sequences on record, about 84% of them singletons. The top ten clonotypes cover 35% to 45% of the sample.

Without any cell sorting, total RNA and DNA were extracted together from about 20-30 mg of bulk tissue using the AllPrep DNA/RNA mini kit. Between late 2015 and March 2016, roughly 5 patients in China with histopathologically diagnosed primary liver carcinoma had their tumors surgically resected. Patients had chronic HBV infection and were treatment-naive at sampling. Five spatially separated regions were sampled per tumor: superior, inferior, left-lateral and right-lateral poles, plus the tumor centre. According to histology, viable tumor cells made up more than 75% of every tumor sample. Fresh tumor and adjacent tissue pieces were bisected; one half was stored in RNAlater at -80°C, the other sent for histology. From the cysteine through the phenylalanine, the CDR3 covers 16 amino acids. This entry keeps only the CDR3 DNA: 48 bases, framed from base 1. V loses 3 bases at its end and J loses 9 bases; junction bases beyond the gene matches: 13. The germline V gene provides CDR1 SGHAT and CDR2 FQNNGV.

Sequencing was done on a sample of liver tumor tissue from sampling region 2. The label giving this sample's cell subset or site can be read as: tumor region T2, inferior pole. The origin of this receptor is a woman aged 25 to 45 with primary liver carcinoma and hepatitis B virus infection. The sequence is built from TRBV11-2 and TRBJ2-1, with 8 junctional bases fitting TRBD2. The nucleotide sequence is TGTGCCAGCAGCTTGGATATCGGACTAGCCATGGGTGAGCAGTTCTTC. Translation gives CASSLDIGLAMGEQFF. Where the CDR3 stops, the reference TRBV11-2 and TRBJ2-1 genes take over; the full variable domain is EAGVAQSPRYKIIEKRQSVAFWCNPISGHATLYWYQQILGQGPKLLIQFQNNGVVDDSQLPKDRFSAERLKGVDSTLKIQPAKLEDSAVYLCASSLDIGLAMGEQFFGPGTRLTVL.